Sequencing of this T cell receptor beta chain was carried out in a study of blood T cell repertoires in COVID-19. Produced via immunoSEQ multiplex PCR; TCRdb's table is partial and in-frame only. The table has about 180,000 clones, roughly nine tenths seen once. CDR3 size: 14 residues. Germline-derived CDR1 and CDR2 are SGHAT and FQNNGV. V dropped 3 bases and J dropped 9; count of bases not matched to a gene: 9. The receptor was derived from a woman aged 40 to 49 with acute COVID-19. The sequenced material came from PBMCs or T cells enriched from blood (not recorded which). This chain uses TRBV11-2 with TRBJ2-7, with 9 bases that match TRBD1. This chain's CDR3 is CASSFRGGQGRQYF. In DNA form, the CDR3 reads TGTGCCAGCAGCTTCCGAGGGGGACAGGGTCGGCAGTACTTC.